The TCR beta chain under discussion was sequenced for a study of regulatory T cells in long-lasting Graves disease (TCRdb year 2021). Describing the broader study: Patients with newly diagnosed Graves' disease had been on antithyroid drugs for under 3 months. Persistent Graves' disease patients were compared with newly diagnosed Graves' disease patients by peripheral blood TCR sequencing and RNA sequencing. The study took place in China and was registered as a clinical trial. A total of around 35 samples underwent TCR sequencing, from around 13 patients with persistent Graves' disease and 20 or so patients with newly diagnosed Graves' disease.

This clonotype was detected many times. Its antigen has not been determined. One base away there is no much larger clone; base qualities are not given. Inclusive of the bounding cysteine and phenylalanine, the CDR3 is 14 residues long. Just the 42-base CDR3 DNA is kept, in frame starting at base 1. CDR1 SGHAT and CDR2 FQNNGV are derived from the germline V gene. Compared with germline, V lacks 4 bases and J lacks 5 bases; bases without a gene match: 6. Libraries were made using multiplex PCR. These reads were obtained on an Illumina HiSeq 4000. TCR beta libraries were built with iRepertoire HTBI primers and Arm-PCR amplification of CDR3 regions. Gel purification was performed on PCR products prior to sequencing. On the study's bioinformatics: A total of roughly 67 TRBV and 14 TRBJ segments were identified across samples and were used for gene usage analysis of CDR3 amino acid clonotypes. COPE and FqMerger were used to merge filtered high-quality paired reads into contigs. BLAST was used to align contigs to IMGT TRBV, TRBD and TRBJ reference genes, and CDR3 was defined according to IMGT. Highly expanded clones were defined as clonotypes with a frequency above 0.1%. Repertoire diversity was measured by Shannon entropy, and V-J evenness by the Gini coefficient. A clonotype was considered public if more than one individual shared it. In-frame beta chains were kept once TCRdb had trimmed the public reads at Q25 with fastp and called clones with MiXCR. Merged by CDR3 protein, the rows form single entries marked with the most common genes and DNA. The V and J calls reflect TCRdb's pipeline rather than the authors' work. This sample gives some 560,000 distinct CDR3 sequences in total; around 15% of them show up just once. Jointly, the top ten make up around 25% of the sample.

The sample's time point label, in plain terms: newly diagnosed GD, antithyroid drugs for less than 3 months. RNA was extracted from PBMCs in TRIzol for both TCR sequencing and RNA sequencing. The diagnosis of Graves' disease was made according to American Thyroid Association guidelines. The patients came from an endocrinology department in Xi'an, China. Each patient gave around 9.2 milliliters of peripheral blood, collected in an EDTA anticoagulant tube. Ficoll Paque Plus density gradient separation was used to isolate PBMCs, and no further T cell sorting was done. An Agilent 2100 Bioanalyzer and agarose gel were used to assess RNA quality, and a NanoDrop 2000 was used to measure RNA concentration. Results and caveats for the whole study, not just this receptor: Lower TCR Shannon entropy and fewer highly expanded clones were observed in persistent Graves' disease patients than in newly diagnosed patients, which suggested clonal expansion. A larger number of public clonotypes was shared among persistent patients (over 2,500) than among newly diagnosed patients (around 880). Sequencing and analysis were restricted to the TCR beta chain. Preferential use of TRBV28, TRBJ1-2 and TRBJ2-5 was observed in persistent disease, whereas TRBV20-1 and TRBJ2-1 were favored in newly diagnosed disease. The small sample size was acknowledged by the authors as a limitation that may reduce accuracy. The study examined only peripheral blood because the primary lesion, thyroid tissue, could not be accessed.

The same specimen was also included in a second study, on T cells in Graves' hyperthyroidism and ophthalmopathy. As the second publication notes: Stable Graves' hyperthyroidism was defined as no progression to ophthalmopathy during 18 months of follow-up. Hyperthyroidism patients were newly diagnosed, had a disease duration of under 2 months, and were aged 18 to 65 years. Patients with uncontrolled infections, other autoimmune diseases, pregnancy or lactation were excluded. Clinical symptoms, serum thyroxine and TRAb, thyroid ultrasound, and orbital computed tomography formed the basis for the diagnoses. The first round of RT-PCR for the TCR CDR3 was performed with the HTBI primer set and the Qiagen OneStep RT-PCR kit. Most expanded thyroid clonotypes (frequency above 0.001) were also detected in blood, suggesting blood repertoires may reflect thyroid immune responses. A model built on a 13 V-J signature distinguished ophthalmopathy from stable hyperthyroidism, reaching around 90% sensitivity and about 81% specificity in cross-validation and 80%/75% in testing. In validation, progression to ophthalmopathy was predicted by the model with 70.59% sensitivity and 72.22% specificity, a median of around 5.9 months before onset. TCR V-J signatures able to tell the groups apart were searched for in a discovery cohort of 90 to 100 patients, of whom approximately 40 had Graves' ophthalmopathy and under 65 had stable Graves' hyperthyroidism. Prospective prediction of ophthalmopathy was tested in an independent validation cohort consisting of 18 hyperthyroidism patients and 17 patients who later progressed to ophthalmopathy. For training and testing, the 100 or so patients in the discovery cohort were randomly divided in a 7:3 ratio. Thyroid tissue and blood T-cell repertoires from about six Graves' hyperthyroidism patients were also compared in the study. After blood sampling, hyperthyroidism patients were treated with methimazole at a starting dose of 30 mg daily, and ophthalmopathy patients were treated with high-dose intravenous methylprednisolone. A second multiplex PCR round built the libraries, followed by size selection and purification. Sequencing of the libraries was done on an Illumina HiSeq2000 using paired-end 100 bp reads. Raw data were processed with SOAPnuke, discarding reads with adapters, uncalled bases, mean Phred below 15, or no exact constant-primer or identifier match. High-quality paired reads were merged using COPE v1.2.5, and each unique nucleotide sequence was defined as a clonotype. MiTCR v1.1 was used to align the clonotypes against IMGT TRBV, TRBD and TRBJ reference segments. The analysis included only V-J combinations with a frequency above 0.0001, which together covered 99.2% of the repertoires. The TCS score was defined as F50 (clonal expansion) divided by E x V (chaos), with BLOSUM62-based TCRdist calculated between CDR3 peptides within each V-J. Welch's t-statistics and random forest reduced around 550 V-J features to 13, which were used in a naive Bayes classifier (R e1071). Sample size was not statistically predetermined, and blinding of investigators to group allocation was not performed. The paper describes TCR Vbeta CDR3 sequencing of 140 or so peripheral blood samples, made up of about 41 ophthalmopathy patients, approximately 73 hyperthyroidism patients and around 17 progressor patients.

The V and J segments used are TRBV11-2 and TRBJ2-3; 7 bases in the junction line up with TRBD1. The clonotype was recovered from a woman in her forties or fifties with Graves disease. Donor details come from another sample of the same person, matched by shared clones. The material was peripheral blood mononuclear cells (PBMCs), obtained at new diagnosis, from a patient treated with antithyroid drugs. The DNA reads TGTGCCAGCAGCTGGGACAGCCTGGGAGATACGCAGTATTTT. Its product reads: CASSWDSLGDTQYF.